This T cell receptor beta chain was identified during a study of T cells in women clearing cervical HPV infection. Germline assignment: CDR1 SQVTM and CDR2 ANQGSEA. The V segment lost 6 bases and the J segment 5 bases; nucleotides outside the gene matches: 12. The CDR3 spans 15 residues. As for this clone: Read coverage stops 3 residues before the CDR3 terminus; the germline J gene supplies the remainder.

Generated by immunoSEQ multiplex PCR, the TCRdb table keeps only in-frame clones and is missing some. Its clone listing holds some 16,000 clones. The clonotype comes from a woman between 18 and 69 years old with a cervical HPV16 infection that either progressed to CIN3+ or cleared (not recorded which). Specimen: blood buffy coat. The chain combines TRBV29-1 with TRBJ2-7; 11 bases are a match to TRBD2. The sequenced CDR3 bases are TGCAGCGTCGGTACTGTAGCGGGAGGGCCGCACGAG. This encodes CSVGTVAGGPHE. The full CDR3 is CSVGTVAGGPHEQYF.